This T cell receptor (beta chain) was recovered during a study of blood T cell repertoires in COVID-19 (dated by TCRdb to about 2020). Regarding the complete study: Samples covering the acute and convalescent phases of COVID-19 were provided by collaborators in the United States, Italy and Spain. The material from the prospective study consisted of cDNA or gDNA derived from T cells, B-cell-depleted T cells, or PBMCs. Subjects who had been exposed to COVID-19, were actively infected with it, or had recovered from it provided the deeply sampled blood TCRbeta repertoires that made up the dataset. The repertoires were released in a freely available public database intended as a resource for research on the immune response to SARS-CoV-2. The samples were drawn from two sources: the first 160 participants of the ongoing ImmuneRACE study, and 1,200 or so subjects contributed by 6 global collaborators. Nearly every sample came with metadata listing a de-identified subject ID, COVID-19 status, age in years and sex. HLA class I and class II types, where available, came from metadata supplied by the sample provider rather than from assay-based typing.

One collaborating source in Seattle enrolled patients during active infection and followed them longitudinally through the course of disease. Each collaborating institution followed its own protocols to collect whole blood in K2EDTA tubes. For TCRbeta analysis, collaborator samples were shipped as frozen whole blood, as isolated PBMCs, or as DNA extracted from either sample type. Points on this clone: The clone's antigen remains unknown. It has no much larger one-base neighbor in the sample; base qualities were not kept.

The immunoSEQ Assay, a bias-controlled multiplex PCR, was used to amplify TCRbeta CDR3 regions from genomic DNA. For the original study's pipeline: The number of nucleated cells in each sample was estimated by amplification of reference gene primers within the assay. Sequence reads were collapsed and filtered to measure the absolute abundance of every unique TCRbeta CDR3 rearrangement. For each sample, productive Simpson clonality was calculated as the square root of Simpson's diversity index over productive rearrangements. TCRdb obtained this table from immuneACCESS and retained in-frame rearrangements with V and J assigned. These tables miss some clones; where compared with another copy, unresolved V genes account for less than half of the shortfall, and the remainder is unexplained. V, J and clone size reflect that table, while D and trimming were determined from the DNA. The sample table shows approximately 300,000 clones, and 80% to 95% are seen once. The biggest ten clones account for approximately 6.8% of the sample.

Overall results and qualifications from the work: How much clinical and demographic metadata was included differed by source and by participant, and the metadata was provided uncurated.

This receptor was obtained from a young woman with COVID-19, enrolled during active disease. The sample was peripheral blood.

DNA sequence: TGTGCCAGCAGCCAACTGCAGGGGGCCTACGAGCAGTACTTC. Its protein is CASSQLQGAYEQYF. The sequence is built from TRBV3-1 (or the pseudogene TRBV3-2) and TRBJ2-7; TRBD1 aligns with 7 central bases. For CDR1 and CDR2, the germline V gene (reference sequence) lists LGHDT and YNNKEL. The germline V end is reduced by 2 bases and the J end by 2 bases; junction bases left unmatched: 3. There are 14 amino acids in the CDR3, from cysteine to phenylalanine inclusive. Of all the DNA, just the CDR3 is kept, 42 bases in frame from base 1.